A single sample gave rise to the 18 T cell receptor beta chains below, sequenced in a study of T cells after yellow fever vaccination. TCRdb itself ran the 5' RACE reads through MiXCR, one entry per CDR3 protein. The profile covers around 590,000 distinct CDR3 sequences, with roughly an eighth appearing a single time and about 15% taken by the ten largest. The sequencing here drew on PBMCs, taken on the day of the yellow fever booster vaccination. The receptors were sampled from a man in his thirties or forties who received the YFV17D yellow fever vaccine.

A few counts support this clonotype. The rearrangement uses TRBV25-1 and TRBJ2-2; D remains unclear. The V gene's germline CDR1 is MGHDK and CDR2 SYGVNS. This CDR3 region has 12 residues. Trimming took off 0 bases at V and 7 bases at J, with 3 bases between the two ends. The CDR3 loop reads CASSEYFGELFF. The CDR3 nucleotides are TGTGCCAGCAGTGAATATTTCGGGGAGCTGTTTTTT.

This clonotype appeared a few times. The rearrangement links TRBV15 to TRBJ1-3; D is possibly TRBD1 (5 bases). The CDR3 runs to 17 residues. Germline V gene lookup returns CDR1 LNHNV and CDR2 YYDKDF (reference sequence). V was pared by 3 bases and J by 0 bases, with 15 bases between. CDR3 nucleotides: TGTGCCACCAGCAGGGAAACCGGGACCTACTCTGGAAACACCATATATTTT. Protein: CATSRETGTYSGNTIYF.

There are a few counts of this clonotype. This chain uses TRBV6-5 with TRBJ2-3, with TRBD2 matching over 8 bases. This CDR3 has 11 residues. Germline assignment: CDR1 MNHEY and CDR2 SVGAGI. After removal of 5 bases from V and 11 bases from J, the junction contained 3 bases not matched to a gene. CDR3 in DNA: TGTGCCAGCAGTCACGGGACTAGGCAGTATTTT. This codes for CASSHGTRQYF.

This clonotype was recorded a few times. V usage is TRBV20-1 and J usage is TRBJ2-7; TRBD2 matches 8 bases. The V gene end was trimmed by 4 bases and the J gene end by 3 bases; junction bases not matched to a gene: 5. This CDR3 contains 13 residues. Germline CDR1 reads DFQATT; CDR2 reads SNEGSKA (reference sequence). This CDR3 reads CSAKAGDNYEQYF. In DNA, the CDR3 is TGCAGTGCTAAAGCGGGAGATAACTACGAGCAGTACTTC.

This clonotype was counted between two and nine times. The CDR3: CSALDRTYYEQYF. CDR3 bases: TGCAGTGCTTTGGACAGGACTTACTACGAGCAGTACTTC. The chain uses TRBV20-1 and TRBJ2-7, with 7 positions matching TRBD1. V trimming: 5 bases; J trimming: 3 bases; junction bases outside the gene matches: 7. Per the germline V gene, CDR1 is DFQATT and CDR2 is SNEGSKA (reference sequence). The CDR3 has 13 amino acids.

The chain joins TRBV20-1 to TRBJ1-2; possible D gene TRBD1, 5 bases. The CDR3 runs to 14 residues. The ends were cut back, 0 bases at V and 4 bases at J, with 12 bases in the middle. Germline CDR1 reads DFQATT; CDR2 reads SNEGSKA (reference sequence). As DNA, the CDR3 is TGCAGTGCTAGAGATCTGGGACTTTTCTATGGCTACACCTTC. The encoded protein is CSARDLGLFYGYTF.

The chain employs TRBV7-8 and TRBJ2-1; no firm D call. This CDR3 has 11 amino acids. V was cut by 2 bases and J by 9 bases, with 5 bases left in between. Germline V CDR1 and CDR2: SGHVS, FQNEAQ. This CDR3 is CASSLSVEQFF. CDR3 sequence (DNA): TGTGCCAGCAGCTTATCTGTTGAGCAGTTCTTC.

This clonotype was counted between two and nine times. The chain joins TRBV9 to TRBJ2-2; D is possibly TRBD1 (6 bases). Germline V gives CDR1 SGDLS, CDR2 YYNGEE. The CDR3 is 17 residues long. Trimming cost V 5 bases and J 4 bases, with 21 bases left between them. The CDR3 spells CASRETGQHVGTGELFF. CDR3 coding DNA: TGTGCCAGCAGGGAAACCGGACAGCATGTCGGCACCGGGGAGCTGTTTTTT.

This sequence joins TRBV5-1 and TRBJ2-3; 10 bases are shared with TRBD1. CDR1 is SGHRS and CDR2 is YFSETQ in the germline V gene. Germline trimming cut 0 bases from V and 4 bases from J; bases unmatched to any gene: 2. The CDR3 is 15 amino acids. This CDR3 reads CASSLEGQGSDTQYF. The CDR3 region has the DNA TGCGCCAGCAGCTTGGAGGGACAGGGGTCAGATACGCAGTATTTT.

This clonotype appeared a few times. The V call is TRBV19, the J call TRBJ2-1; D not resolved. Per the germline V gene, CDR1 is LNHDA and CDR2 is SQIVND (reference sequence). There are 13 residues in the CDR3. Trimming took off 8 bases at V and 5 bases at J, with 13 bases between the two ends. The CDR3 bases are TGTGCCAGTGGCATCGGGTTAGACAATGAGCAGTTCTTC. Protein: CASGIGLDNEQFF.

This clonotype was picked up a small number of times. This chain uses TRBV7-8 with TRBJ2-7; 8 nucleotides line up with TRBD2. This CDR3 region has 15 residues. V shed 1 base, J shed 4 bases, and the junction held 6 bases outside the gene matches. The germline V gene encodes CDR1 SGHVS and CDR2 FQNEAQ. CDR3 bases: TGTGCCAGCAGCTTAGTTGCGGGAGGCGATTACGAGCAGTACTTC. As protein: CASSLVAGGDYEQYF.

This clonotype was picked up a small number of times. This sequence joins TRBV4-3 and TRBJ1-2, with 7 bases aligning to TRBD1. The CDR3 length is 17 residues. Germline CDR1 and CDR2: LGHNA and YSLEER. V was clipped by 0 bases and J by 4 bases; unmatched bases: 11. This chain's CDR3 is CASSQDPGQALLYGYTF. CDR3 coding DNA: TGCGCCAGCAGCCAAGACCCCGGACAGGCACTACTCTATGGCTACACCTTC.

This clonotype was seen at least ten times. This chain joins TRBV5-1 and TRBJ2-7; 7 bases agree with TRBD1. Per germline, CDR1 SGHRS and CDR2 YFSETQ. V shed 5 bases and J 0 bases; nucleotides not matched to a gene: 5. The CDR3 is 14 amino acids. As DNA, the CDR3 is TGCGCCAGCAGGGTCGGACAGGACTCCTACGAGCAGTACTTC. This translates into CASRVGQDSYEQYF.

V and J are TRBV7-2 and TRBJ2-5; the match to TRBD2 covers 9 bases. J was trimmed by 1 base and V by 1 base; bases with no gene match: 4. Germline lookup yields CDR1 SGHTA and CDR2 FQGNSA. The CDR3 covers 16 residues. The CDR3 DNA is TGTGCCAGCAGCTTAGTTTCTAGCGGGGTCCAAGAGACCCAGTACTTC. It encodes CASSLVSSGVQETQYF.

The CDR3 sequence: CASSSQSQTGELFF. For the CDR3, the DNA is TGTGCCAGCAGCTCACAATCCCAAACCGGGGAGCTGTTTTTT. The chain has TRBV7-2 and TRBJ2-2; D ambiguous. V lost 4 bases and J lost 5, with 11 bases in between. Per germline, CDR1 SGHTA and CDR2 FQGNSA. The CDR3 contains 14 residues.

The V and J genes are TRBV7-2 and TRBJ2-6; D gene uncertain. The CDR3 has 13 amino acids. Trimming took 5 bases from V and 2 from J, leaving 4 bases between them. The germline gives CDR1 SGHTA, CDR2 FQGNSA. The CDR3 DNA sequence: TGTGCCAGCAGCACCACTGGGGCCAACGTCCTGACTTTC. Translating it yields CASSTTGANVLTF.

This clonotype was detected a few times. The rearrangement links TRBV6-5 to TRBJ2-7; 7 positions match TRBD1. With 10 bases clipped from V and 3 bases from J, the junction kept 6 bases outside the gene matches. This CDR3 has 12 amino acids. CDR1 MNHEY and CDR2 SVGAGI come from the germline V gene. CDR3 nucleotides: TGTGCCACCCAAGGGGACAGCTACGAGCAGTACTTC. This sequence encodes CATQGDSYEQYF.

This chain uses TRBV20-1 with TRBJ1-1; perhaps TRBD1 as D (6 bases). V lost 0 bases to trimming and J lost 3 bases, with 14 bases between them. Germline lookup yields CDR1 DFQATT and CDR2 SNEGSKA (reference sequence). CDR3 length: 15 amino acids. CDR3 amino acids: CSARDGGRGYTEAFF. The CDR3 DNA sequence: TGCAGTGCTAGAGATGGGGGGCGCGGGTACACTGAAGCTTTCTTT.